The subject of this entry is one T cell receptor (beta chain). Per the germline V gene, CDR1 is SNHLY and CDR2 is FYNNEI. V dropped 7 bases and J dropped 1 base, with 14 bases sitting between them. This CDR3 contains 14 residues. The sample comes from a study of cytomegalovirus exposure and HLA in healthy donors. 60 Vbeta and 13 Jbeta primers were used in PCR. Repertoires were generated with immunoSEQ multiplex PCR, while TCRdb's copy carries only in-frame clones and drops some. The table shows about 130,000 clones, with roughly 71% occurring only once. Healthy bone marrow donors made up the donors. The TCR originated in a woman aged 45-65 years in good health and CMV-seropositive. The genes are TRBV2 and TRBJ2-7, with unresolved D. What was sequenced was PBMCs. CDR3 nucleotide sequence: TGTGCCAGCACCCAAGTGGGCCCGTCCTACGAGCAGTACTTC. This translates into CASTQVGPSYEQYF. Full variable domain (rest looked up from reference TRBV2 and TRBJ2-7): EPEVTQTPSHQVTQMGQEVILRCVPISNHLYFYWYRQILGQKVEFLVSFYNNEISEKSEIFDDQFSVERPDGSNFTLKIRSTKLEDSAMYFCASTQVGPSYEQYFGPGTRLTVT.